The T cell receptor (beta chain) under discussion was sequenced for a study of cytomegalovirus exposure and HLA in healthy donors. The study, taken as a whole, reports: Despite most TCR sequences being rare, some public TCRs occurred in many donors.

There are 12 residues in the CDR3. Germline assignment: CDR1 MNHEY and CDR2 SVGAGI. Points on this clone: Its cognate antigen is unknown.

The PCR had 60 Vbeta and 13 Jbeta primers. Sequencing was performed with immunoSEQ multiplex PCR; in TCRdb, only in-frame clones are kept and a portion is missing. Of under 95,000 clones listed, about 78% are singletons. This sequence joins TRBV6-5 and TRBJ2-5; 9 bases map to TRBD1. The tail of the sequence fits TRBJ2-7 better, so the J call may be wrong. The clonotype originates from a male donor in good health and CMV-seronegative. Sample: PBMCs. The CDR3 is CASGDRAYEQYF. The CDR3 DNA reads TGTGCCAGCGGGGACAGGGCCTACGAGCAGTACTTC.